The source of this T cell receptor (beta chain) is a study of T cells after yellow fever vaccination. TCRdb used MiXCR to reprocess the 5' RACE reads, holding one entry per CDR3 protein. This table holds hundreds of thousands of distinct CDR3 sequences, roughly 9.4% found once. The CDR3 length is 13 residues. The V gene's germline CDR1 is SSHAT and CDR2 FNYEAQ (reference sequence). The trim removed 5 bases at V and 3 bases at J, leaving 3 bases unmatched. This receptor was identified in a man between 18 and 35 years old who received the YFV17D yellow fever vaccine. The V and J genes are TRBV7-7 and TRBJ2-7; 8 bases are shared with TRBD1. Specimen: PBMCs, collected on the day of the first yellow fever vaccination. The CDR3, as DNA: TGTGCCAGCAGCATGGGACAGGACTACGAGCAGTACTTC. This translates into CASSMGQDYEQYF.